This T cell receptor beta chain emerged from a study of lymphopenia after photon versus proton radiotherapy. Notes on the study in general: Relative stability marked proton patients; photon patients lost diversity and naive cells. Only patients who died were analyzed for survival; proton advantage is unproven. Post-nadir TCR diversity decline inversely tracked overall survival among those who died.

The trim removed 3 bases at V and 2 bases at J, leaving 10 bases unmatched. Germline CDR1 is SNHLY and CDR2 is FYNNEI. The CDR3 runs 19 residues. Some clones are missing from TCRdb's copy, which holds only in-frame ones; the method was immunoSEQ multiplex PCR. The repertoire holds approximately 170,000 clones, with 80% to 90% as singletons. With regard to this clone: What it binds is unknown.

The receptor's source is a man aged 50-60 years with gastric cancer. Sequenced material: peripheral blood, taken from a patient treated with photon-based radiotherapy. This chain joins TRBV2 and TRBJ2-2, with TRBD2 matching 12 bases. The CDR3 is CASSDSPLAGGTNTGELFF. Written as DNA, the CDR3 is TGTGCCAGCAGTGACTCGCCTCTAGCGGGAGGGACCAACACCGGGGAGCTGTTTTTT.